This T cell receptor beta chain was identified during a study of neurological immune-mediated disorders. The table lists this clonotype with many counts. Each CDR3 protein is one row after TCRdb ran MiXCR on the 5' RACE reads. The table lists tens of thousands of distinct CDR3 sequences, 14% of them singletons. The TCR comes from a woman aged 45-59 years with HTLV-1-associated myelopathy (HAM/TSP). The material sequenced was PBMCs.

CDR3 region: CSVAGTRRDTEAFF. CDR3 DNA sequence: TGCAGCGTTGCCGGGACAAGACGGGACACTGAAGCTTTCTTT. The chain employs TRBV29-1 and TRBJ1-1; D may be TRBD1 (6 bases). The V gene lost 4 bases and the J gene lost 3 bases, with 15 bases spanning the gap. The CDR3 is made up of 14 amino acids. CDR1 is SQVTM, CDR2 ANQGSEA, per germline. Full variable domain (rest looked up from reference TRBV29-1 and TRBJ1-1): SAVISQKPSRDICQRGTSLTIQCQVDSQVTMMFWYRQQPGQSLTLIATANQGSEATYESGFVIDKFPISRPNLTFSTLTVSNMSPEDSSIYLCSVAGTRRDTEAFFGQGTRLTVV.